This TCR beta chain was captured in a study of blood T cell repertoires in COVID-19. Background on the study: Acute and convalescent COVID-19 samples came from the United States, Italy and Spain.

This CDR3 contains 14 residues. V gave up 1 base and J gave up 7 bases, with 13 bases separating them. Germline lookup yields CDR1 MNHEY and CDR2 SMNVEV (reference sequence). Sequencing was performed with immunoSEQ multiplex PCR; in TCRdb, only in-frame clones are kept and a portion is missing. The sample holds roughly 150,000 clones; approximately 80% are singletons and the top ten take 6.5% to 9%. The sequence was collected from a woman between 45 and 60 years old in a cohort sampled during active or convalescent COVID-19. The chain joins TRBV27 to TRBJ1-2; tentatively, D is TRBD1 (5 bases). Sequenced: peripheral blood. The CDR3 reads CASSLYGGRGGYTF. As DNA, the CDR3 is TGTGCCAGCAGTTTATACGGAGGGAGGGGTGGCTACACCTTC.